This T cell receptor (beta chain) was captured in a study of T cell repertoires in cytomegalovirus infection. In the study overall: CMV infection and matching HLA type were both indicated by public TCR beta signatures.

Note on this clonotype: Its antigen is still unknown. An end of the junction does not agree with germline; a read error may underlie this.

TCRdb independently ran MiXCR on the reads; one entry per CDR3 protein. The table lists some 100,000 distinct CDR3 sequences, around a quarter of them singletons. The CDR3 length is 14 residues. CDR1 and CDR2 (germline): SGHTA, FQGTGA. Study conclusions and caveats: It was HLA-C-restricted CMV-specific TCR beta clonotypes that dominated the response ex vivo.

The V gene is TRBV7-3, the J gene TRBJ2-3, with 8 positions matching TRBD1. The TCR was taken from a human donor in good health (CMV status not recorded). Some clones in this sample may be carry-over from other donors' samples. What was sequenced was CD8+ T cells from PBMCs. The CDR3 region is CTSSRQGNTDTQYF. The CDR3 bases are TGTACCAGCAGCCGACAGGGGAACACAGATACGCAGTATTTT.